The clone carrying this TCR beta chain has just a few counts. Its antigen is undetermined. The ends lost 4 bases at V and 7 bases at J; junction bases unmatched: 10. Per germline, CDR1 SGHTA and CDR2 FQGNSA. The CDR3 contains 16 residues. TCRdb re-derived calls from the 5' RACE reads in MiXCR, one entry per CDR3 protein. The sample includes about 800,000 distinct CDR3 sequences, roughly 10% of them seen just once. The data are from a study of CD8 T cells in ankylosing spondylitis. Whole-study findings and limits: Roughly eight highly homologous variants made up a TCR beta motif that seemed to typify ankylosing spondylitis blood. Matched ankylosing spondylitis synovial fluid reportedly contained a significantly enriched population of disease-linked clones.

Source material: blood, either unsorted or a sorted T cell fraction (not recorded which). V is TRBV7-2 and J is TRBJ2-1; 10 nucleotides line up with TRBD2. This clonotype originated in a male donor with ankylosing spondylitis. The CDR3 nucleotides read TGTGCCAGCAGCTCCCAAGCGGGGGGGGCTGGGAATGAGCAGTTCTTC. This codes for CASSSQAGGAGNEQFF.